This T cell receptor beta chain emerged from a study of vaccination effects on CD4 cells after COVID-19. On this clone: Its cognate antigen is unknown.

J lost 9 bases, V lost 3 bases, and 3 bases had no gene match. The CDR3 extends over 15 amino acids. In germline, CDR1 is SGHRS, CDR2 YFSETQ. Prior to sequencing, the ViraFEST assay stimulated PBMC with viral peptide pools, which expanded the antigen-specific CD4+ T cells. Culture lasted 10 days before CD4+ T cell isolation. None of the vaccinated had previously contracted SARS-CoV-2, and their nucleocapsid antibodies tested negative. Half of the medium was exchanged for IL-2 medium on both days 3 and 7. Assay used: immunoSEQ multiplex PCR; TCRdb lists only in-frame clones, some missing. This table has about 41,000 clones, 70% appearing once. Whole-study results and caveats: No early post-infection timepoints were available in the study, which also included few convalescent patients. Infection- and vaccine-induced clones contracted markedly late after vaccination. Vaccine-induced clones in healthy vaccinees cross-reacted with common cold coronaviruses in only 1 of 255 cases.

The rearrangement uses TRBV5-1 and TRBJ2-1; 16 nucleotides match TRBD2. This sample comprised CD4+ T cells from PBMCs cultured with HCoV-OC43 spike peptides, obtained before COVID-19 vaccination. Subset of the sample: HCoV-OC43 spike overlapping peptide pool stimulation. This receptor was taken from a human donor who received a COVID-19 vaccine. CDR3 residues: CASSSGLAGGGEQFF. For the CDR3, the DNA is TGCGCCAGCAGCTCGGGACTAGCGGGGGGGGGTGAGCAGTTCTTC.